This TCR beta chain was sequenced during a study of tumor-infiltrating lymphocytes in primary liver carcinoma. Study-level background: Patients were both men and women, whose ages ran from 30 to 69 years.

Co-extracting RNA and DNA was done with roughly 17-32 mg of unsorted bulk tissue as input. TCR beta cDNA was prepared out of roughly 490 ng total RNA by means of a constant-region primer. Three nested multiplex PCR rounds, a slightly modified ARM-PCR method, built the TCR beta libraries. Both of the initial two PCR rounds ran for nine to ten cycles and employed TRBV1-TRBV30 forward primers alongside a C-beta reverse primer. TCRdb re-called the multiplex PCR reads with MiXCR, one entry per CDR3 protein. The sample lists more than 40,000 distinct CDR3 sequences; less than 75% were seen once. A remark on this clonotype: No conserved phenylalanine or tryptophan is present at the end of the CDR3, so a read error is the likely explanation.

The CDR3 extends over 14 amino acids. The germline gives CDR1 ENHRY, CDR2 SYGVKD. This clonotype was sampled from a man aged 35-49 years with primary liver carcinoma and hepatitis B virus infection. The V and J genes are TRBV10-3 and TRBJ2-3, with 8 bases aligning to TRBD1. The material sequenced was liver tumor tissue from sampling region 5. As to subset: tumor region T5, tumor centre. The CDR3 region is CANSVQGGTDTQYL. The CDR3 DNA reads TGTGCCAACAGTGTACAGGGGGGCACAGATACGCAGTATTTG.